The source of this T cell receptor beta chain is a study of blood T cell repertoires in COVID-19. Study as a whole: Nucleic acid was either cDNA or gDNA, and it came from T cells, B-cell-depleted T cells, or PBMCs.

Trimming stripped 4 bases from V and 13 bases from J, with 19 bases between. Germline CDR1 reads SGDLS; CDR2 reads YYNGEE. This CDR3 spans 13 amino acids. In the authors' workflow: For nucleated cells, counts were estimated from reference gene primer amplification. Data came from immunoSEQ multiplex PCR; TCRdb stores just in-frame clones and leaves some out. That table is the source of V, J and clone size, and D and trimming were worked out from the DNA. This table has some 240,000 clones, around three quarters appearing once. The source is a woman aged 70-85 years with acute or convalescent COVID-19. This chain uses TRBV9 with TRBJ2-3; TRBD1 is a possible D gene (5 bases). The sample taken for sequencing was peripheral blood. The DNA for the CDR3 is TGTGCCAGCAGCATGCAACAGGACCCTCCGGAGTATTTT. It is translated as CASSMQQDPPEYF.